The sequence of this T cell receptor beta chain was determined in a study of PD-1 blockade in classical Hodgkin lymphoma. Time point in this sample: cycle 4 day 1 (C4D1), after more than 5 weeks of nivolumab. Every patient relapsed after autologous stem cell transplantation, and brentuximab vedotin exposure varied. Under best response, outcomes were complete response, partial response or progressive disease. Study-wide results and limits: Exclusion was applied to patients who started nivolumab under 1 year after ASCT.

As to this clone: Its matching antigen is unknown.

This table comes from immunoSEQ multiplex PCR, and its TCRdb copy is limited to in-frame clones, with some not included. The sample shows under 8,000 clones, 75% to 90% of them seen only once. This sample comprised peripheral blood mononuclear cells (PBMCs), obtained before the fourth cycle of nivolumab. This clonotype originated in a human donor with classical Hodgkin lymphoma.

For the CDR3, the DNA is TGCGCCAGCAGCGGGGGACTAGCGGGATCTGGGGAGACCCAGTACTTC. This encodes CASSGGLAGSGETQYF. The rearrangement links TRBV5-1 to TRBJ2-5, with 13 positions matching TRBD2. The CDR3 spans 16 residues. The germline CDR1 and CDR2 sequences are SGHRS and YFSETQ. The V gene end was trimmed by 4 bases and the J gene end by 5 bases; junction bases not matched to a gene: 8.